This record concerns one T cell receptor (beta chain) sequence. Assay: immunoSEQ multiplex PCR; the TCRdb copy retains only in-frame clones and omits some. The profile shows about 69,000 clones, approximately 88% of them singletons. This sample was taken from a study of technical replicates of blood from a handful of donors. This TCR was recovered from a human donor in good health. Some clones in this sample may be carry-over from other donors' samples. The sample consisted of PBMCs.

CDR3 sequence: CASSGGLAEETQYF. The CDR3 bases are TGTGCCAGCAGCGGGGGACTAGCGGAAGAGACCCAGTACTTC. This chain connects TRBV9 to TRBJ2-5; 11 bases map to TRBD2. In germline, CDR1 is SGDLS, CDR2 YYNGEE. The CDR3 covers 14 residues. With V trimmed by 3 bases and J by 3 bases, 1 base remained unmatched.